This entry lists 21 T cell receptor beta chains sequenced from one sample in a study of read filtering for tumor transcriptome and immune sequencing. Molecular barcoded adaptors covering alpha/delta and beta/gamma chains were used on about 0.4 ug RNA. MiXCR, applied by TCRdb to the reads, yields one record per CDR3 protein. Of 75,000 to 90,000 distinct CDR3 sequences in the sample, approximately 13% were seen once. What was sequenced was a population of CD138-negative cells sorted from bone marrow. The receptors derive from a donor aged 40 or older with multiple myeloma.

This clonotype was counted ten times or more. This sequence joins TRBV7-3 and TRBJ2-1; D is uncertain. There are 12 residues in the CDR3. Deletions cut 2 bases from V and 5 bases from J, with 4 bases between. Germline-derived CDR1 and CDR2 are SGHTA and FQGTGA. The CDR3 region has the DNA TGTGCCAGCAGCTTAGCTAACAATGAGCAGTTCTTC. This codes for CASSLANNEQFF.

This clonotype was counted ten times or more. The chain has TRBV5-1 and TRBJ2-2, with D tentatively TRBD2 (5 bases). The CDR3 has 15 amino acids. Trimming removed 3 bases at V and 2 bases at J, with 11 bases between. Per the germline V gene, CDR1 is SGHRS and CDR2 is YFSETQ. Written as DNA, the CDR3 is TGCGCCAGCAGCTATGGCCGGGGTAACACCGGGGAGCTGTTTTTT. It yields the protein CASSYGRGNTGELFF.

This clonotype was seen at least ten times. The genes are TRBV11-3 and TRBJ1-1, with D possibly being TRBD1 (6 bases). Trimming shortened V by 5 bases and J by 1 base, and 17 bases separated the two germline ends. CDR1 is SGHNT and CDR2 is YENEEA in the germline V gene. The CDR3 loop spans 16 amino acids. This CDR3 reads CASSAHTGTPNTEAFF. In DNA form, the CDR3 reads TGTGCCAGCAGCGCCCATACCGGGACACCGAACACTGAAGCTTTCTTT.

This clonotype was detected ten times or more. The chain carries TRBV11-2 and TRBJ1-6; a weak D match, TRBD1 (6 bases). The CDR3 covers 16 residues. V gave up 5 bases and J gave up 5 bases, with 16 bases separating them. The V gene's germline CDR1 is SGHAT and CDR2 FQNNGV. The CDR3 DNA reads as TGTGCCAGCAGCCCCGCCCTGACAGGAGATAATTCACCCCTCCACTTT. Protein: CASSPALTGDNSPLHF.

This clonotype was found a few times. The chain links TRBV19 to TRBJ2-3, with 11 nucleotides matching TRBD2. V lost 3 bases to trimming and J lost 6 bases; unmatched junction nucleotides: 5. The CDR3 is made up of 15 amino acids. Germline loops: CDR1 LNHDA, CDR2 SQIVND (reference sequence). In nucleotides, the CDR3 is TGTGCCAGTAGTATCAAACTAGCGGGAGCGGATACGCAGTATTTT. Its protein product is CASSIKLAGADTQYF.

This clonotype was seen many times. V usage is TRBV5-1 and J usage is TRBJ1-1, with 7 nucleotides matching TRBD1. CDR3 length: 14 amino acids. The V and J ends lost 0 bases and 2 bases, in that order; junction bases with no gene match: 1. CDR1 and CDR2 (germline): SGHRS, YFSETQ. The CDR3 DNA follows: TGCGCCAGCAGCTTGGACAGGGGAAACACTGAAGCTTTCTTT. It specifies CASSLDRGNTEAFF.

This clonotype has a count of ten or more. The genes are TRBV6-5 and TRBJ2-3, with 10 nucleotides matching TRBD1. The J segment lost 3 bases and the V segment lost 1 base, leaving 4 bases of the junction unmatched. Germline V gene data show CDR1 as MNHEY and CDR2 as SVGAGI. CDR3 size: 16 residues. CDR3 region: CASSYFWTGGTDTQYF. The DNA of the CDR3 is TGTGCCAGCAGTTACTTCTGGACAGGGGGAACAGATACGCAGTATTTT.

This clonotype was detected ten times or more. The genes are TRBV5-1 and TRBJ1-1; D remains ambiguous. The germline V gene encodes CDR1 SGHRS and CDR2 YFSETQ. V lost 4 bases to trimming and J lost 5 bases, with 12 bases between them. There are 13 residues in the CDR3. CDR3 DNA: TGCGCCAGCAGCGTACAACAAGAAACTGAAGCTTTCTTT. It specifies CASSVQQETEAFF.

The table lists this clonotype with a few counts. The V call is TRBV4-1, the J call TRBJ2-7; a possible D gene is TRBD2 (6 bases). The CDR3 length is 15 residues. The V end was cut by 0 bases, the J end by 5 bases, with 14 bases between. Germline V CDR1 and CDR2: MGHRA, YSYEKL. CDR3 DNA: TGCGCCAGCAGCCAAGACGGCCGGGAGTGGAACGAGCAGTACTTC. It specifies CASSQDGREWNEQYF.

This clonotype was picked up many times. This sequence joins TRBV3-1 and TRBJ2-1, with a possible D match to TRBD1 (6 bases). V shed 1 base and J shed 6 bases, with 10 bases lying between them. Looked up from germline, CDR1 is LGHDT and CDR2 is YNNKEL (reference sequence). CDR3 length: 14 amino acids. CDR3: CASSQGGPLNEQFF. As DNA, the CDR3 is TGTGCCAGCAGCCAAGGGGGGCCCCTCAATGAGCAGTTCTTC.

The chain recombines TRBV12-3 or TRBV12-4 with TRBJ2-7, with 7 bases that match TRBD1. This CDR3 region has 15 residues. Trimming at V came to 1 base and at J to 5 bases, leaving 8 bases not matched to a gene. CDR3 nucleotide sequence: TGTGCCAGCAGTTTAGGGGGACAGCCTTCCCACGAGCAGTACTTC. As protein: CASSLGGQPSHEQYF.

This clonotype was picked up many times. The rearrangement uses TRBV5-1 and TRBJ2-1; D is unresolved. Between the trimmed V and J ends, which lost 0 bases and 8 bases, there was a span of 9 bases. Germline V lookup: CDR1 SGHRS, CDR2 YFSETQ. The length of the CDR3 is 13 residues. CDR3 bases: TGCGCCAGCAGCTTGGGGCAGAGCGATGAGCAGTTCTTC. Its protein product is CASSLGQSDEQFF. The complete variable domain, with remaining parts taken from reference TRBV5-1 and TRBJ2-1, reads KAGVTQTPRYLIKTRGQQVTLSCSPISGHRSVSWYQQTPGQGLQFLFEYFSETQRNKGNFPGRFSGRQFSNSRSEMNVSTLELGDSALYLCASSLGQSDEQFFGPGTRLTVL.

This clonotype was counted many times. J is TRBJ1-2 and V is TRBV20-1; 8 bases map to TRBD1. Germline V gene sequence: CDR1 DFQATT, CDR2 SNEGSKA (reference sequence). The CDR3 consists of 16 residues. The V gene end was trimmed by 4 bases and the J gene end by 2 bases; junction bases not matched to a gene: 12. DNA of the CDR3: TGCAGTGCTACGAGACAGGGGATTGGGGCCAACTATGGCTACACCTTC. Protein: CSATRQGIGANYGYTF.

This clonotype was recorded many times. The chain combines TRBV5-5 with TRBJ2-1, with D tentatively TRBD1 (6 bases). V lost 2 bases and J 5 bases, leaving 17 bases between the germline ends. Germline values: CDR1 SGHKS, CDR2 YYEKEE (reference sequence). The CDR3 runs to 16 residues. CDR3 residues: CASSFRGGTADNEQFF. The CDR3 nucleotides are TGTGCCAGCAGCTTTAGAGGGGGAACTGCAGACAATGAGCAGTTCTTC.

This clonotype was counted ten times or more. J is TRBJ1-1 and V is TRBV15; 10 positions match TRBD1. This CDR3 has 15 amino acids. Germline V CDR1 and CDR2: LNHNV, YYDKDF (reference sequence). Trimming removed 5 bases from V and 5 bases from J; junction bases left unmatched: 8. CDR3 sequence (DNA): TGTGCCACCAGCTTGCCTCCGGGACAGGGGACTGAAGCTTTCTTT. Translated, it gives CATSLPPGQGTEAFF.

As regards this clonotype: Possible read error: a much larger clone is one base away. The V and J genes are TRBV25-1 and TRBJ2-5, with D perhaps TRBD1 (6 bases). Looked up from germline, CDR1 is MGHDK and CDR2 is SYGVNS. The CDR3 runs 12 residues. CDR3 loop: CASTKGQETRYF. Written as DNA, the CDR3 is TGTGCCAGCACCAAGGGACAAGAGACCCGGTACTTC.

The V and J genes are TRBV2 and TRBJ2-3; D is undetermined. The germline CDR1 and CDR2 sequences are SNHLY and FYNNEI. Trimming pared 2 bases from V and 2 bases from J, leaving 11 bases between. This CDR3 spans 15 amino acids. The CDR3 nucleotides are TGTGCCAGCAGTGAACCAGCGTGGGCCACAGATACGCAGTATTTT. As protein: CASSEPAWATDTQYF.

On this clonotype itself: Because it lacks the conserved phenylalanine or tryptophan at the end, this CDR3 is likely a read error. The limits of the CDR3 on the DNA are not certain, so only TCRdb's listed CDR3 is given. This rearrangement joins TRBV12-3 or TRBV12-4 to TRBJ2-1. Inclusive of both ends, the CDR3 amounts to 15 amino acids. The CDR3: CASSLAWGSGNEQLY.

This clonotype showed up many times. The chain has TRBV5-1 and TRBJ2-7, with 11 nucleotides matching TRBD1. The V gene's germline CDR1 is SGHRS and CDR2 YFSETQ. V was clipped by 3 bases and J by 4 bases; unmatched bases: 3. CDR3 size: 14 residues. CDR3 region: CASSYGQGAYEQYF. CDR3 nucleotides: TGCGCCAGCAGCTATGGACAGGGGGCATACGAGCAGTACTTC.

For this clonotype: The junction departs from the called germline gene at one end, perhaps through a read error. The J gene is TRBJ2-2, the V gene TRBV2; D remains unclear. Germline V lookup: CDR1 SNHLY, CDR2 FYNNEI. The CDR3 sequence is 12 residues long. CDR3 sequence: CAGSPNTGELFF. The CDR3, as DNA: TGTGCCGGCAGTCCCAACACCGGGGAGCTGTTTTTT.

This clonotype has at least ten counts. The CDR3 bases are TGTGCCAGCAGTGAATCCAGCGCTGCTAATTCACCCCTCCACTTT. Translation: CASSESSAANSPLHF. The chain links TRBV2 to TRBJ1-6; D is unresolved. CDR1 is SNHLY and CDR2 is FYNNEI in the germline V gene. This CDR3 has 15 residues. Trimming removed 2 bases at V and 6 bases at J, with 11 bases between.